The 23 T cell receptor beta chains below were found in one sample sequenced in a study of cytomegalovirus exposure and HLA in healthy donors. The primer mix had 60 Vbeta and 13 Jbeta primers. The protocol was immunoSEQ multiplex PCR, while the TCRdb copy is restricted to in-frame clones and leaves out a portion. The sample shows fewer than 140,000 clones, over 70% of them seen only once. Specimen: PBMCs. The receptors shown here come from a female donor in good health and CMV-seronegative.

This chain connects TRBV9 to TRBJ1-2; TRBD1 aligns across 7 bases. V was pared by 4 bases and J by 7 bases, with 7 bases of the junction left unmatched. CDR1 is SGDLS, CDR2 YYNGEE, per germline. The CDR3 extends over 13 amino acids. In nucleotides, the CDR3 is TGTGCCAGCAGCAGAACAGGGGAACGTGGCTACACCTTC. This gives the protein CASSRTGERGYTF.

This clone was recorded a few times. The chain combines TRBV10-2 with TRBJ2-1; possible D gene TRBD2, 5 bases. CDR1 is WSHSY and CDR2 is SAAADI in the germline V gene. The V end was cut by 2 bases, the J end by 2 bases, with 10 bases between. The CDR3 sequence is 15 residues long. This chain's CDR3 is CASSELRGPYNEQFF. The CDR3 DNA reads TGCGCCAGCAGTGAGCTCCGGGGTCCCTACAATGAGCAGTTCTTC.

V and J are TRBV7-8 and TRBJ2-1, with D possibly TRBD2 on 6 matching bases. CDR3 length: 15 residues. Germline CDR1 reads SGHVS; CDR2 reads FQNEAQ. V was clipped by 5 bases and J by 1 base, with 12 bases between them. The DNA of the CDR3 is TGTGCCAGCAGCCCTCGGGACTCGTCCTACAATGAGCAGTTCTTC. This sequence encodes CASSPRDSSYNEQFF.

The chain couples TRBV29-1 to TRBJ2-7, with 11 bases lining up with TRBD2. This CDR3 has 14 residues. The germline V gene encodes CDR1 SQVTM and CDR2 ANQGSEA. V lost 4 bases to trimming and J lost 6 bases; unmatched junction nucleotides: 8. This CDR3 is CSVGLAGGGSEQYF. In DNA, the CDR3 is TGCAGCGTTGGCCTAGCGGGAGGAGGGAGCGAGCAGTACTTC.

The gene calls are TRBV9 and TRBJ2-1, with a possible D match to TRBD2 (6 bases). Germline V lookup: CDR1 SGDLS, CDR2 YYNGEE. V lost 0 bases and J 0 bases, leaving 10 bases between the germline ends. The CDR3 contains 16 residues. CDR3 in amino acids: CASSVARGSSYNEQFF. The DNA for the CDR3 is TGTGCCAGCAGCGTAGCTCGGGGGAGCTCCTACAATGAGCAGTTCTTC.

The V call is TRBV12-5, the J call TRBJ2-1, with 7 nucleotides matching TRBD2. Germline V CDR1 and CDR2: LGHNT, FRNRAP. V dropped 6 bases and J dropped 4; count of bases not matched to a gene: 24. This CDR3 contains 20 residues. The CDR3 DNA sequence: TGTGCTAGTGGGTTTAGGGAAACTAGCGTGGTTAGGTATCTGTACAATGAGCAGTTCTTC. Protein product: CASGFRETSVVRYLYNEQFF.

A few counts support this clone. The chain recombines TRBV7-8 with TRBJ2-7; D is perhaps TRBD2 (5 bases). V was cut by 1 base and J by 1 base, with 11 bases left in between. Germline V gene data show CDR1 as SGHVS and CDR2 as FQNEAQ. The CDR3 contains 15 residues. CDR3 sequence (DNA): TGTGCCAGCAGCTTAGTGGAGGAAAATTCCTACGAGCAGTACTTC. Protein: CASSLVEENSYEQYF.

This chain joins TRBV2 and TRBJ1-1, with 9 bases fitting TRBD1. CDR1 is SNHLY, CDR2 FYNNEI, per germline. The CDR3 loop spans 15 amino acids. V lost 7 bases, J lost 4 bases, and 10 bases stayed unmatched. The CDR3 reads CASIHGGQGLTEAFF. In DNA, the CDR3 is TGTGCCAGCATACACGGCGGACAGGGGCTCACTGAAGCTTTCTTT.

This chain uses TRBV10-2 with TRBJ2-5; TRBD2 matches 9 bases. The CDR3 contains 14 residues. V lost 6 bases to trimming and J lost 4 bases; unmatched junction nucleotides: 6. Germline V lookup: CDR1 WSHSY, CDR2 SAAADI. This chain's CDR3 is CASRIAGAGETQYF. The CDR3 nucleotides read TGCGCCAGCAGGATAGCGGGGGCCGGAGAGACCCAGTACTTC.

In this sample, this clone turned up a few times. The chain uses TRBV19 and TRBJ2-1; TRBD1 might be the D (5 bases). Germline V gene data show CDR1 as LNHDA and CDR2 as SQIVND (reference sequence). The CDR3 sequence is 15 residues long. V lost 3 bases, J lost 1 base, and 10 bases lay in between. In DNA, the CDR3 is TGTGCCAGTAGTATCACAGGAAGATCCTACAATGAGCAGTTCTTC. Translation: CASSITGRSYNEQFF.

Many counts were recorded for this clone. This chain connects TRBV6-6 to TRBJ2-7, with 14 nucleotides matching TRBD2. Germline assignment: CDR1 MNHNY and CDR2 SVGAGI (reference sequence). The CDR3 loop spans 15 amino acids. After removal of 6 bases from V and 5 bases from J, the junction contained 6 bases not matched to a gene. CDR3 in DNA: TGTGCCAGCAGCCCCAGACTAGCGGGAGGGAACGAGCAGTACTTC. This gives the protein CASSPRLAGGNEQYF.

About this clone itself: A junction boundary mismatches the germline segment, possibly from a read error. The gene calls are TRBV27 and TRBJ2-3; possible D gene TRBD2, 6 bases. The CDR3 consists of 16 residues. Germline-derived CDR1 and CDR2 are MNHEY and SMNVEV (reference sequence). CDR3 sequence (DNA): TGTGCCAGCAGTTTCTCGCGGGACCAACGCACAGATACGCGGTATTTT. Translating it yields CASSFSRDQRTDTRYF.

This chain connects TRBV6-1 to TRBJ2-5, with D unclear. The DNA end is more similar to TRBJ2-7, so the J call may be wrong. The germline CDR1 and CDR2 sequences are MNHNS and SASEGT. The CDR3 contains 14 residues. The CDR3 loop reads CASSQQSFLNEQYF. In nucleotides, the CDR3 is TGTGCCAGCAGCCAACAGAGTTTCCTAAACGAGCAGTACTTC.

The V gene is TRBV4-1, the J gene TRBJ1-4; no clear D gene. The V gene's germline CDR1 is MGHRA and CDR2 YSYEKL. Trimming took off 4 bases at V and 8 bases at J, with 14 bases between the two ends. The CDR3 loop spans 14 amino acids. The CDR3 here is CASSPSGREEKLFF. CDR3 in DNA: TGCGCCAGCAGCCCCTCTGGGAGGGAAGAAAAACTGTTTTTT.

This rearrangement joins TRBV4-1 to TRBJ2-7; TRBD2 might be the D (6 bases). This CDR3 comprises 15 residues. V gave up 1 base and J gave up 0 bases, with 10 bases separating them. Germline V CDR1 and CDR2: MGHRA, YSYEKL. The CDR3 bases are TGCGCCAGCAGCCAAGGGACTATTAGCTCCTACGAGCAGTACTTC. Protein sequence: CASSQGTISSYEQYF.

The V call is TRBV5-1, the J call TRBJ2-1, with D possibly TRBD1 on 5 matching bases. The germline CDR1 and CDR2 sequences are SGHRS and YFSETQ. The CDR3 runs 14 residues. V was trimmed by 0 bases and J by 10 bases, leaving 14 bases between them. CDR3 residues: CASSLVLSSGEQFF. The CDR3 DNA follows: TGCGCCAGCAGCTTGGTTCTCTCTTCAGGGGAGCAGTTCTTC.

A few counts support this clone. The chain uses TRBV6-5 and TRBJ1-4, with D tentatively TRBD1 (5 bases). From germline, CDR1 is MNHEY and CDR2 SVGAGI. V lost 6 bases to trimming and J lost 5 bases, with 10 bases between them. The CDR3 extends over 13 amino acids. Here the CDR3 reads CASRADSNEKLFF. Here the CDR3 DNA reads TGTGCCAGCAGGGCCGACAGCAATGAAAAACTGTTTTTT.

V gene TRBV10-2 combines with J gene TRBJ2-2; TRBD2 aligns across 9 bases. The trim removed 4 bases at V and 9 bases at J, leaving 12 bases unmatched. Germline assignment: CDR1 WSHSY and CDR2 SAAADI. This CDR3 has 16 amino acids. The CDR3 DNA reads TGCGCCAGCAGTGTGGGGCGGGAGGGCCAGTCTCGGGAGCTGTTTTTT. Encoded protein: CASSVGREGQSRELFF.

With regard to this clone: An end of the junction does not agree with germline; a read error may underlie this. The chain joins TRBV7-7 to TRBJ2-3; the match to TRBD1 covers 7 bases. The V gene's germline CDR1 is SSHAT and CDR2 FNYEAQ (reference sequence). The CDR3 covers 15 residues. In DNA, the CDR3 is TGTGCTAGCAGCTTACAGGGGTATAGCACAGATACGCAGTATTTT. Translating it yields CASSLQGYSTDTQYF.

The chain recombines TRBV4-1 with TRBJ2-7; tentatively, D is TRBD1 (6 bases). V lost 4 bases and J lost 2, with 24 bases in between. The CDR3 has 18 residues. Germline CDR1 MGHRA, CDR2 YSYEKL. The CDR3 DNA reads TGCGCCAGCAGCCGAGGGGGTACTCAGTTCGGACAAACCTACGAGCAGTACTTC. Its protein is CASSRGGTQFGQTYEQYF.

The CDR3 sequence is CASSDNDRADTEAFF. In DNA, the CDR3 is TGTGCCAGCAGTGACAATGACAGGGCCGACACTGAAGCTTTCTTT. V usage is TRBV25-1 and J usage is TRBJ1-1; 7 positions agree with TRBD1. The junction had 7 bases not matched to a gene; V was cut back by 3 bases and J by 3 bases. The CDR3 has 15 residues. Germline V CDR1 and CDR2: MGHDK, SYGVNS.

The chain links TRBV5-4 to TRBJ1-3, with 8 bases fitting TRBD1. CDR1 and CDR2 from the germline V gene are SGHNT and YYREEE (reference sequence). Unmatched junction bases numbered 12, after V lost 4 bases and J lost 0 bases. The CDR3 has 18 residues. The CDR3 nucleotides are TGTGCCAGCAGCCCCGGGACAGGACGAATCCCCTCTGGAAACACCATATATTTT. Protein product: CASSPGTGRIPSGNTIYF.

DNA for the CDR3: TGTGCCAGCAGCGCTAGCCGATTCTACAATGAGCAGTTCTTC. Its translation is CASSASRFYNEQFF. The J gene is TRBJ2-1, the V gene TRBV9; the D gene is possibly TRBD2 (5 bases). The ends were cut back, 3 bases at V and 3 bases at J, with 10 bases in the middle. Germline values: CDR1 SGDLS, CDR2 YYNGEE. The CDR3 extends over 14 amino acids.